The 31 T cell receptor beta chains below come from one sample, sequenced in a study of CD8 T cells in ankylosing spondylitis. General study points: The study identified a TCR beta motif of several highly homologous variants that appeared characteristic of ankylosing spondylitis blood.

TCRdb fed the 5' RACE reads into MiXCR, producing one record per CDR3 protein. Among approximately 500,000 distinct CDR3 sequences, roughly 13% were seen once, and the ten largest hold 6.8%. These receptors have no known antigen. Sequenced input: blood, either unsorted or a sorted T cell fraction (not recorded which). Every receptor here comes from a male donor with ankylosing spondylitis.

This chain links TRBV5-1 with TRBJ2-4; 7 bases match TRBD1. Germline assignment: CDR1 SGHRS and CDR2 YFSETQ. The CDR3 has 14 residues. V lost 3 bases to trimming and J lost 8 bases; unmatched junction nucleotides: 8. The CDR3 here is CASSSDREGDIQYF. CDR3 nucleotide sequence: TGCGCCAGCAGCTCCGACAGGGAAGGAGACATTCAGTACTTC.

The chain uses TRBV24-1 and TRBJ2-1, with 8 bases lining up with TRBD2. V shed 4 bases and J 2 bases; nucleotides not matched to a gene: 6. This CDR3 is built from 16 residues. Looked up from germline, CDR1 is KGHDR and CDR2 is SFDVKD. CDR3 region: CATSDRAGDTYNEQFF. DNA for the CDR3: TGTGCCACCAGTGACAGAGCGGGGGATACCTACAATGAGCAGTTCTTC.

The chain recombines TRBV29-1 with TRBJ1-2; 8 bases match TRBD1. Germline CDR1 SQVTM, CDR2 ANQGSEA. The J segment lost 10 bases and the V segment lost 6 bases, leaving 7 bases of the junction unmatched. The CDR3 length is 11 residues. CDR3 sequence: CSVEDREDYTF. The DNA for the CDR3 is TGCAGCGTGGAGGACAGGGAGGACTACACCTTC.

This clonotype has only a few counts. The chain employs TRBV4-2 and TRBJ2-5; D unresolved. The CDR3 is 14 amino acids. Between the trimmed V and J ends, which lost 2 bases and 5 bases, there was a span of 12 bases. Germline-derived CDR1 and CDR2 are LGHNA and YNFKEQ. For the CDR3, the DNA is TGTGCCAGCAGCCAACGCCTAGGTGGGGAGACCCAGTACTTC. It yields the protein CASSQRLGGETQYF.

This clonotype turned up a few times. The V call is TRBV11-2, the J call TRBJ2-5; 9 nucleotides line up with TRBD1. CDR3 size: 14 residues. CDR1 is SGHAT and CDR2 is FQNNGV in the germline V gene. The trim removed 5 bases at V and 5 bases at J, leaving 6 bases unmatched. The chain's CDR3 is CASSRTGGAETQYF. The CDR3 DNA is TGTGCCAGCAGCCGAACAGGGGGCGCGGAGACCCAGTACTTC.

The rearrangement links TRBV9 to TRBJ2-3, with TRBD2 identical over 9 bases. The CDR3 is made up of 15 amino acids. V lost 0 bases and J lost 3; bases outside the gene matches: 2. The V gene's germline CDR1 is SGDLS and CDR2 YYNGEE. The CDR3 region is CASSVVTSGTDTQYF. CDR3 DNA: TGTGCCAGCAGCGTAGTGACTAGCGGTACAGATACGCAGTATTTT.

The table lists this clonotype with a few counts. This chain links TRBV4-1 with TRBJ2-7; D not certain. With 0 bases removed from V and 9 bases from J, the gap between germline ends came to 12 bases. The CDR3 spans 13 residues. The germline V gene has CDR1 MGHRA and CDR2 YSYEKL. CDR3 sequence (DNA): TGCGCCAGCAGCCAAGATCGTGGAGCCGGGCAGTACGTC. Translated: CASSQDRGAGQYV.

In its sample, this clonotype was seen a few times. The CDR3 spells CASSWTSGIRGDTQYF. The CDR3 nucleotides read TGTGCCAGCAGCTGGACTAGCGGGATCCGGGGAGATACGCAGTATTTT. The J gene is TRBJ2-3, the V gene TRBV3-1; 12 positions match TRBD2. CDR1 LGHDT and CDR2 YNNKEL come from the germline V gene (reference sequence). This CDR3 spans 16 amino acids. V was pared by 5 bases and J by 5 bases, with 8 bases of the junction left unmatched.

There are a few counts of this clonotype. V gene TRBV10-2 combines with J gene TRBJ2-7; no clear D. The CDR3 covers 13 residues. Germline V CDR1 and CDR2: WSHSY, SAAADI. Trimming removed 4 bases at V and 0 bases at J, with 7 bases between. The CDR3 sequence is CASSGSASYEQYF. The CDR3 coding sequence is TGCGCCAGCAGTGGATCAGCCTCCTACGAGCAGTACTTC.

This clonotype has a handful of counts. The chain recombines TRBV5-5 with TRBJ2-7; D remains ambiguous. CDR1 and CDR2 (germline): SGHKS, YYEKEE (reference sequence). V shed 3 bases and J shed 6 bases, with 22 bases lying between them. This CDR3 has 16 amino acids. The CDR3 DNA is TGTGCCAGCAGCTCGCCACTCTGGGCGGAGAGGTCCGAGCAGTACTTC. This codes for CASSSPLWAERSEQYF.

This chain joins TRBV12-3 or TRBV12-4 and TRBJ2-3; possibly TRBD1 or TRBD2 for D (6 bases each). The CDR3 has 14 residues. Trimming cost V 2 bases and J 2 bases, with 8 bases left between them. CDR3 sequence reads: CASSLWGATDTQYF. CDR3 sequence (DNA): TGTGCCAGCAGTTTATGGGGGGCCACAGATACGCAGTATTTT.

The chain recombines TRBV10-1 with TRBJ2-7, with TRBD1 matching 7 bases. V was pared by 6 bases and J by 7 bases, with 9 bases of the junction left unmatched. The germline V gene encodes CDR1 WNHNN and CDR2 SYGVQD (reference sequence). This CDR3 comprises 13 residues. The CDR3 loop reads CASSPGGGGEQYV. In DNA form, the CDR3 reads TGCGCCAGCAGCCCAGGGGGTGGGGGAGAGCAGTACGTC.

The chain recombines TRBV2 with TRBJ2-3; D is unresolved. The CDR3 covers 12 residues. Between the trimmed V and J ends, which lost 3 bases and 5 bases, there was a span of 6 bases. CDR1 is SNHLY and CDR2 is FYNNEI in the germline V gene. The CDR3 DNA reads TGTGCCAGCAGTGAGCAGAAAGATACGCAGTATTTT. Its translation is CASSEQKDTQYF.

Only a few counts were recorded for this clonotype. The junction departs from the called germline gene at one end, perhaps through a read error. The chain recombines TRBV10-3 with TRBJ2-1, with 7 bases matching TRBD1. The CDR3 consists of 16 residues. The germline V gene encodes CDR1 ENHRY and CDR2 SYGVKD. This CDR3 is CAISKSPDRAYNEQFF. CDR3 sequence (DNA): TGTGCCATCAGTAAGTCCCCCGACAGGGCCTACAATGAGCAGTTCTTC.

V is TRBV4-2 and J is TRBJ2-3, with TRBD1 matching over 10 bases. The CDR3 sequence is 17 residues long. Germline loops: CDR1 LGHNA, CDR2 YNFKEQ. V shed 4 bases and J 3 bases; nucleotides not matched to a gene: 10. CDR3 bases: TGTGCCAGCAGCCGCTTGAACCCGGGACAGGGGACAGATACGCAGTATTTT. It translates to CASSRLNPGQGTDTQYF.

This clonotype turned up a few times. This chain connects TRBV5-5 to TRBJ2-7; D could derive from TRBD1 or TRBD2 (6 bases each). Germline CDR1 and CDR2: SGHKS and YYEKEE (reference sequence). Trimming pared 4 bases from V and 4 bases from J, leaving 12 bases between. The CDR3 is 13 residues long. CDR3 residues: CASSLEGEYEQYV. DNA for the CDR3: TGTGCCAGCAGCCTGGAGGGGGAGTACGAGCAGTACGTC.

V is TRBV11-3 and J is TRBJ2-7, with D possibly matching TRBD2 (6 bases). V lost 1 base to trimming and J lost 6 bases, with 10 bases between them. The germline gives CDR1 SGHNT, CDR2 YENEEA. The CDR3 has 13 amino acids. The CDR3 sequence: CASSLAKTSEQYV. CDR3 nucleotides: TGTGCCAGCAGCTTAGCCAAGACTAGCGAGCAGTACGTC.

This clonotype has more than one count but fewer than ten. This chain connects TRBV3-1 to TRBJ1-2; TRBD1 matches 10 bases. Germline-derived CDR1 and CDR2 are LGHDT and YNNKEL (reference sequence). V was pared by 2 bases and J by 7 bases, with 1 base of the junction left unmatched. The CDR3 sequence is 13 residues long. The CDR3 is CASSQRTGGGYTF. The CDR3 nucleotides read TGTGCCAGCAGCCAAAGGACAGGGGGTGGCTACACCTTC.

With respect to this clonotype: A much bigger clone sits one base away, suggesting this may be a read error. The V call is TRBV5-1, the J call TRBJ2-1; 8 positions match TRBD1. This CDR3 contains 16 residues. Germline CDR1 reads SGHRS; CDR2 reads YFSETQ. The CDR3 nucleotides are TGCGCCAGCAGCCCCGGACAGGGAGGTTCCTACAATGAGCGGTTCTTC. The encoded protein is CASSPGQGGSYNERFF.

The chain combines TRBV5-6 with TRBJ2-5; the D is unclear. Germline CDR1 reads SGHDT; CDR2 reads YYEEEE. Between the trimmed V and J ends, which lost 4 bases and 5 bases, there was a span of 15 bases. There are 14 residues in the CDR3. CDR3 bases: TGTGCCAGCAGCCCGGAGCTCGGGTTTGAGACCCAGTACTTC. Residues: CASSPELGFETQYF.

The chain uses TRBV20-1 and TRBJ2-6; D may be TRBD1 (6 bases). Germline V gene data show CDR1 as DFQATT and CDR2 as SNEGSKA (reference sequence). This CDR3 region has 16 residues. The V and J ends lost 3 bases and 0 bases respectively, with 12 bases between them. This CDR3 is CSASVQGASGANVLTF. As DNA, the CDR3 is TGCAGTGCTAGCGTACAGGGAGCCTCTGGGGCCAACGTCCTGACTTTC.

Comments on this clonotype: Germline is not matched at one junction end, which may reflect a read error. V and J are TRBV11-2 and TRBJ1-1; D might be TRBD1 (6 bases). CDR1 SGHAT and CDR2 FQNNGV come from the germline V gene. There are 15 residues in the CDR3. The CDR3 is CASSWSGHSAPEASF. The CDR3, as DNA: TGTGCCAGCAGCTGGTCGGGACATTCAGCCCCTGAAGCTTCCTTT. Complete variable domain (other parts from reference TRBV11-2 and TRBJ1-1): EAGVAQSPRYKIIEKRQSVAFWCNPISGHATLYWYQQILGQGPKLLIQFQNNGVVDDSQLPKDRFSAERLKGVDSTLKIQPAKLEDSAVYLCASSWSGHSAPEASFGQGTRLTVV.

This clonotype has ten or more counts. This sequence joins TRBV5-5 and TRBJ1-2, with D tentatively TRBD1 (5 bases). In germline, CDR1 is SGHKS, CDR2 YYEKEE (reference sequence). The CDR3 is made up of 15 amino acids. Trimming stripped 0 bases from V and 3 bases from J, with 12 bases between. CDR3 in DNA: TGTGCCAGCAGCTTGGAGTCGGGGCAGTACTATGGCTACACCTTC. Translated: CASSLESGQYYGYTF.

This clonotype appeared a few times. This chain joins TRBV29-1 and TRBJ2-1; D possibly corresponds to TRBD2 (6 bases). The CDR3 runs to 13 residues. V was shortened by 8 bases and J by 4 bases, with 15 bases between the two germline ends. Germline V gives CDR1 SQVTM, CDR2 ANQGSEA. CDR3 nucleotides: TGCAGCTTTGGGAGGACCTCATACAATGAGCAGTTCTTC. Translation gives CSFGRTSYNEQFF.

This clonotype has at least ten counts. The genes are TRBV12-3 or TRBV12-4 and TRBJ2-1, with D tentatively TRBD1 or TRBD2 (8 bases each). Trimming took off 7 bases at V and 3 bases at J, with 16 bases between the two ends. CDR3 length: 15 residues. CDR3 nucleotides: TGTGCCAGCACCCAGGGGGCGGGAGGCTACAATGAGCAGTTCTTC. It yields the protein CASTQGAGGYNEQFF.

The V gene is TRBV3-1, the J gene TRBJ2-1; 7 bases are a match to TRBD2. This CDR3 has 14 residues. Germline V gene data show CDR1 as LGHDT and CDR2 as YNNKEL (reference sequence). V lost 1 base and J lost 9; bases outside the gene matches: 6. The CDR3 reads CASSQVKRGGEQFF. DNA of the CDR3: TGTGCCAGCAGCCAAGTTAAGCGGGGTGGTGAGCAGTTCTTC.

This clonotype has a handful of counts. The chain is built from TRBV3-1 and TRBJ2-2; 8 bases match TRBD1. V shed 6 bases and J 4 bases; nucleotides not matched to a gene: 4. CDR3 length equals 14 residues. The germline CDR1 and CDR2 sequences are LGHDT and YNNKEL (reference sequence). The CDR3 DNA reads as TGTGCCAGCAGTGAAGACAGGGGCACCGGGGAGCTGTTTTTT. It is translated as CASSEDRGTGELFF. The entire variable domain, with the rest obtained from reference TRBV3-1 and TRBJ2-2, is as follows: DTAVSQTPKYLVTQMGNDKSIKCEQNLGHDTMYWYKQDSKKFLKIMFSYNNKELIINETVPNRFSPKSPDKAHLNLHINSLELGDSAVYFCASSEDRGTGELFFGEGSRLTVL.

This clonotype was seen many times. The chain is built from TRBV5-6 and TRBJ2-1; 9 bases are shared with TRBD1. This CDR3 contains 14 residues. Trimming took 5 bases from V and 12 from J; bases not matched to a gene: 12. Per germline, CDR1 SGHDT and CDR2 YYEEEE. The CDR3 sequence is CASRHGQGYGWQFF. The CDR3 DNA is TGTGCCAGCAGACACGGACAGGGGTATGGCTGGCAGTTCTTC.

Only a few counts were recorded for this clonotype. The V call is TRBV15, the J call TRBJ2-1, with 9 bases lining up with TRBD2. CDR3 size: 17 residues. V was pared by 3 bases and J by 3 bases, with 9 bases of the junction left unmatched. CDR1 and CDR2 (germline): LNHNV, YYDKDF (reference sequence). In DNA form, the CDR3 reads TGTGCCACCAGCAGCGGACGAGGACTAGCGAACTACAATGAGCAGTTCTTC. Its translation is CATSSGRGLANYNEQFF.

This chain joins TRBV9 and TRBJ2-5; TRBD1 agrees at 7 bases. The length of the CDR3 is 15 residues. Germline lookup yields CDR1 SGDLS and CDR2 YYNGEE. Trimming cost V 4 bases and J 2 bases; bases outside gene matches: 8. This CDR3 is CASSSWTGQQETQYF. DNA of the CDR3: TGTGCCAGCAGCTCCTGGACAGGCCAGCAAGAGACCCAGTACTTC. Based on the CDR3 plus reference TRBV9 and TRBJ2-5, the full variable domain is DSGVTQTPKHLITATGQRVTLRCSPRSGDLSVYWYQQSLDQGLQFLIQYYNGEERAKGNILERFSAQQFPDLHSELNLSSLELGDSALYFCASSSWTGQQETQYFGPGTRLLVL.

This clonotype was seen more than once but under ten times. J is TRBJ2-7 and V is TRBV20-1; TRBD2 matches 9 bases. The CDR3 is made up of 14 amino acids. V lost 7 bases and J lost 6; bases outside the gene matches: 13. Germline V CDR1 and CDR2: DFQATT, SNEGSKA (reference sequence). The CDR3 reads CSGRGREGTREQYF. CDR3 nucleotides: TGCAGTGGACGGGGGCGGGAGGGGACGCGCGAGCAGTACTTC.